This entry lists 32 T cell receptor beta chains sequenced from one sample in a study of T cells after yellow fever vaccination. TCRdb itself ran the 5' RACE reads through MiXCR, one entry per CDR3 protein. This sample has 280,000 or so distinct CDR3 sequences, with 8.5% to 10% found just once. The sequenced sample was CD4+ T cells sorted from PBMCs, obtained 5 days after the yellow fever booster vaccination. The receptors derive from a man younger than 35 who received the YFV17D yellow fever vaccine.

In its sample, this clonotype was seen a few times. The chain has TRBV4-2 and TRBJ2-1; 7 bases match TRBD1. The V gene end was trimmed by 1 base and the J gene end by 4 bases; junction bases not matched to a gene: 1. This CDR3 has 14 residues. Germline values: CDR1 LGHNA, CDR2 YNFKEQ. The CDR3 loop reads CASSQGDRYNEQFF. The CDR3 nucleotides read TGTGCCAGCAGCCAAGGGGACAGATACAATGAGCAGTTCTTC.

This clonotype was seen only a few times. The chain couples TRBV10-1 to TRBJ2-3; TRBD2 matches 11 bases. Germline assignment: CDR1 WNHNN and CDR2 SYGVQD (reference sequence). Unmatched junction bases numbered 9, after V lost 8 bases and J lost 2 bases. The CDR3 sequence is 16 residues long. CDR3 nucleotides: TGCGCCAGCGGAGCCGGGACTAGCGGCGTCACAGATACGCAGTATTTT. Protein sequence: CASGAGTSGVTDTQYF.

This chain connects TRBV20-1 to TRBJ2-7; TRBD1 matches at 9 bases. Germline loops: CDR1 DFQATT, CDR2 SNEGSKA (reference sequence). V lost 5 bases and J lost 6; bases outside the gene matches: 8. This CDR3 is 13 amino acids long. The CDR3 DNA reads TGCAGTGCTCCACAGGGGGCGAAACCCGAGCAGTACTTC. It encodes CSAPQGAKPEQYF.

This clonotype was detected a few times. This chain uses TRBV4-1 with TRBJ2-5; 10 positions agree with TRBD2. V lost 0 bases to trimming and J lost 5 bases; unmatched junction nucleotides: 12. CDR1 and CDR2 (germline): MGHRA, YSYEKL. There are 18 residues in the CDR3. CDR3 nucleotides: TGCGCCAGCAGCCAAGATTGGGCTAGCGGGGGTATCAGGGAGACCCAGTACTTC. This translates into CASSQDWASGGIRETQYF.

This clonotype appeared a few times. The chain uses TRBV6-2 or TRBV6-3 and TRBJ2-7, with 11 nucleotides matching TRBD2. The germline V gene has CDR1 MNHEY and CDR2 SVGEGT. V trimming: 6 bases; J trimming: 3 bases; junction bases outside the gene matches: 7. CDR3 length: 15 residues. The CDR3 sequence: CASREASGGLYEQYV. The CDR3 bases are TGTGCCAGCAGAGAAGCTAGCGGGGGGCTCTACGAGCAGTACGTC.

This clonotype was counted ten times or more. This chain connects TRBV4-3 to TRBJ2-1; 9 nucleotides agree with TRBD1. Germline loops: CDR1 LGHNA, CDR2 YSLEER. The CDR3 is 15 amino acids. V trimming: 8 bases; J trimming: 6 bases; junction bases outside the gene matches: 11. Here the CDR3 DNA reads TGCGCCAGCGGGCCGTTGGGACAGGGAGGCAATGAGCAGTTCTTC. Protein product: CASGPLGQGGNEQFF.

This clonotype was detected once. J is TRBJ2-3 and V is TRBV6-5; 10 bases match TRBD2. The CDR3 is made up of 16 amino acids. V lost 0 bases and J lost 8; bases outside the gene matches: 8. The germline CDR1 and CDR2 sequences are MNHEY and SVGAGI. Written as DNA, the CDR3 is TGTGCCAGCAGTTACTCGGTCGGGCTAGCGGGGGTTACGCAGTATTTT. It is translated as CASSYSVGLAGVTQYF.

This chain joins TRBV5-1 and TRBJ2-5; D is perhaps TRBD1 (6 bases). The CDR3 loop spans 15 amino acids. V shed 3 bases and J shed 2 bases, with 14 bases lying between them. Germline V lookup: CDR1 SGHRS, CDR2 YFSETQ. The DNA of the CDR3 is TGCGCCAGCAGCTGGTACTCAGGGGATCAAGAGACCCAGTACTTC. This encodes CASSWYSGDQETQYF.

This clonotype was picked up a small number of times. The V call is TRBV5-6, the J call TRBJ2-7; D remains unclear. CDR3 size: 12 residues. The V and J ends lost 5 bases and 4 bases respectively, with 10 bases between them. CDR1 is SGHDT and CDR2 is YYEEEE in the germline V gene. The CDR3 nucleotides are TGTGCCAGCAGTTTCGCCGGATACGAGCAGTACGTC. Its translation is CASSFAGYEQYV.

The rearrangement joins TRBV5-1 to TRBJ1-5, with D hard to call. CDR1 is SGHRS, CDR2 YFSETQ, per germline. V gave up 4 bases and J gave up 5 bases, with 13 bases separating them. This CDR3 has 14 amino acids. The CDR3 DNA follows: TGCGCCAGCAGCCCTGGATTGAGGGATCAGCCCCAGCATTTT. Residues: CASSPGLRDQPQHF.

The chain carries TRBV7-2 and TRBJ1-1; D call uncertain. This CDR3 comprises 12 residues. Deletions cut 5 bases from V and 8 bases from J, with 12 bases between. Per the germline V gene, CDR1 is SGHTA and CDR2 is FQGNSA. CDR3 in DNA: TGTGCCAGCAGCCTCGATTTAGGGGAAGCTTTCTTT. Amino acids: CASSLDLGEAFF. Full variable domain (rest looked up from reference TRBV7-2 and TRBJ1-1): GAGVSQSPSNKVTEKGKDVELRCDPISGHTALYWYRQSLGQGLEFLIYFQGNSAPDKSGLPSDRFSAERTGGSVSTLTIQRTQQEDSAVYLCASSLDLGEAFFGQGTRLTVV.

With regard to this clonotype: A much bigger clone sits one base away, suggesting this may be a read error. The CDR3 loop reads CASSFGITEAFF. The CDR3 nucleotides read TGTGCCAGCAGCTTCGGGATCACTGAAGCTTTCTTT. The chain combines TRBV7-2 with TRBJ1-1; D uncertain. V dropped 3 bases and J dropped 4 bases, with 6 bases sitting between them. The CDR3 has 12 amino acids. CDR1 SGHTA and CDR2 FQGNSA come from the germline V gene.

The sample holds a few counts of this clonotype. Here the CDR3 DNA reads TGCAGTGCTAGGACCCCGGGTGAGACCCAGTACTTC. This codes for CSARTPGETQYF. The gene calls are TRBV20-1 and TRBJ2-5; D not resolved. Trimming took off 3 bases at V and 5 bases at J, with 10 bases between the two ends. The CDR3 has 12 residues. Germline V gene lookup returns CDR1 DFQATT and CDR2 SNEGSKA (reference sequence).

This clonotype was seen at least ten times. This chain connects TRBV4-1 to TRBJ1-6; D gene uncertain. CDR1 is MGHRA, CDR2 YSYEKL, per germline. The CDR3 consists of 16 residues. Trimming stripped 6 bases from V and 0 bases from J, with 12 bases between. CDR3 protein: CASRGRASSYNSPLHF. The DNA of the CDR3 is TGCGCCAGCAGGGGCCGGGCAAGCTCCTATAATTCACCCCTCCACTTT.

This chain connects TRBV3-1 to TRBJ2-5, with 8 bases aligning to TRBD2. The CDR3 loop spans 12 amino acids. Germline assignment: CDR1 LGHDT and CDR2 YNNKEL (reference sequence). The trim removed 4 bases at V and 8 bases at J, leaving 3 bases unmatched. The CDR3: CASSRRGVTQYF. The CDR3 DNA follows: TGTGCCAGCAGCCGGCGGGGGGTAACCCAGTACTTC.

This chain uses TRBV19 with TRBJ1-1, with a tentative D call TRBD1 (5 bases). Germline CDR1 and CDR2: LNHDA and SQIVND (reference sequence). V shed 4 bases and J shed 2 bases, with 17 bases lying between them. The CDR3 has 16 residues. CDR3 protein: CASSKGPGRSNTEAFF. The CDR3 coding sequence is TGTGCCAGTAGTAAAGGGCCGGGACGGTCTAACACTGAAGCTTTCTTT.

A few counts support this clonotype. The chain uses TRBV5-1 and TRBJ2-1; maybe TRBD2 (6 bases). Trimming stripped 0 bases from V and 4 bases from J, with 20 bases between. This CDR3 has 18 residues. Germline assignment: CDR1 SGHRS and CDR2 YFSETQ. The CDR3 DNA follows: TGCGCCAGCAGCTTGGGCCCCATGGCGCGGGGAACGTACAATGAGCAGTTCTTC. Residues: CASSLGPMARGTYNEQFF.

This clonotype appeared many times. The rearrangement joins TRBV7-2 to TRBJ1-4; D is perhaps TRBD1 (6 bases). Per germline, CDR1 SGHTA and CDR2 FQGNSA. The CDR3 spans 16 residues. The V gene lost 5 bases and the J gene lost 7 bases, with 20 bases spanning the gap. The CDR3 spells CASSPAYRVRGEKLFF. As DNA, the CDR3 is TGTGCCAGCAGCCCCGCCTACAGGGTTCGTGGTGAAAAACTGTTTTTT.

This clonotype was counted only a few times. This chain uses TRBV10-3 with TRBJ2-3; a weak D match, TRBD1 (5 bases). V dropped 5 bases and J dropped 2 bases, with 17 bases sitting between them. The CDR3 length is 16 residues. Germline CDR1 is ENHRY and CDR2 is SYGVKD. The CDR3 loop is CAISRRSQGYTDTQYF. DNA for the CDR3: TGTGCCATCAGTCGTAGGTCGCAGGGTTACACAGATACGCAGTATTTT.

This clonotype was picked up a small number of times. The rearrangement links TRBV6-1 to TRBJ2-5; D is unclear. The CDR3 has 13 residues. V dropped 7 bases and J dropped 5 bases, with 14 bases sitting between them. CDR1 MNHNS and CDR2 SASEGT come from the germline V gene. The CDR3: CASNVRSEETQYF. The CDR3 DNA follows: TGTGCCAGCAACGTTCGGAGTGAGGAGACCCAGTACTTC.

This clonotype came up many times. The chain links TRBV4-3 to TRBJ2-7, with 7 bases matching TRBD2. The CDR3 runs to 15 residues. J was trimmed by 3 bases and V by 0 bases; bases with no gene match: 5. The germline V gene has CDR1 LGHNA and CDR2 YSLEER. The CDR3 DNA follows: TGCGCCAGCAGCCAAGACTGGCAGCGGGGCTACGAGCAGTACTTC. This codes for CASSQDWQRGYEQYF.

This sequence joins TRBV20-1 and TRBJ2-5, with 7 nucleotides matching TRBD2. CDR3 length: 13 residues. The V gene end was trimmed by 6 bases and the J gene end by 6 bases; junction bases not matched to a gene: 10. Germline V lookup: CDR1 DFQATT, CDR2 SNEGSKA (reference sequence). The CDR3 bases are TGCAGTGCGATGACTAGCTCGTGGCAGACCCAGTACTTC. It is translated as CSAMTSSWQTQYF.

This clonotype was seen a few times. The CDR3 is CASSMFGQQETQYF. DNA of the CDR3: TGTGCCAGTAGTATGTTTGGACAGCAAGAGACCCAGTACTTC. The genes are TRBV19 and TRBJ2-5, with TRBD1 as a possible D gene (6 bases). This CDR3 is built from 14 residues. From germline, CDR1 is LNHDA and CDR2 SQIVND (reference sequence). The ends were cut back, 3 bases at V and 2 bases at J, with 10 bases in the middle.

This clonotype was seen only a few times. The CDR3: CASSSPRLAGGVTTRNLYEQYF. The DNA for the CDR3 is TGTGCCAGCAGCTCGCCCCGACTAGCGGGGGGCGTCACCACACGGAACCTCTACGAGCAGTACTTC. V usage is TRBV5-5 and J usage is TRBJ2-7, with 13 bases lining up with TRBD2. The CDR3 is 22 amino acids. Germline-derived CDR1 and CDR2 are SGHKS and YYEKEE (reference sequence). Trimming cost V 3 bases and J 3 bases; bases outside gene matches: 24.

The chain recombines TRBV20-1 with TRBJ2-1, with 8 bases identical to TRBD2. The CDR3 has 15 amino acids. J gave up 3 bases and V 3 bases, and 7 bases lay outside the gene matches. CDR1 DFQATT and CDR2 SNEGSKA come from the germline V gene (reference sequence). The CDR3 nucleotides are TGCAGTGCTAGTCATGCGGGGGGCTTCTACAATGAGCAGTTCTTC. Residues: CSASHAGGFYNEQFF.

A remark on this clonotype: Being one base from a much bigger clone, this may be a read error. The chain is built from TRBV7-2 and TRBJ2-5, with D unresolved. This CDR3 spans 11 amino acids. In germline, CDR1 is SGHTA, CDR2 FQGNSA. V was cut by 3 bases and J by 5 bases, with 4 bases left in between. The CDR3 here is CASSFTETQYF. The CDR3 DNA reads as TGTGCCAGCAGCTTTACGGAGACCCAGTACTTC.

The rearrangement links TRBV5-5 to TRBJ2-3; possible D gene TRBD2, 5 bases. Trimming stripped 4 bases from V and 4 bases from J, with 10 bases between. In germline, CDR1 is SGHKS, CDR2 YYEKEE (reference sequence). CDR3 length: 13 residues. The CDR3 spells CASSLWEPDTQYF. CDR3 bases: TGTGCCAGCAGCCTCTGGGAGCCAGATACGCAGTATTTT.

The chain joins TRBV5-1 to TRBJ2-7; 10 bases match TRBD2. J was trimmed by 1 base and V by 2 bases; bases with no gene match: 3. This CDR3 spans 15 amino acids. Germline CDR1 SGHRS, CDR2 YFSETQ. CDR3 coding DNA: TGCGCCAGCAGCTTATTAGCGGGGGGATCCTACGAGCAGTACTTC. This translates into CASSLLAGGSYEQYF. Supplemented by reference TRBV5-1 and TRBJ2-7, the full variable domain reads KAGVTQTPRYLIKTRGQQVTLSCSPISGHRSVSWYQQTPGQGLQFLFEYFSETQRNKGNFPGRFSGRQFSNSRSEMNVSTLELGDSALYLCASSLLAGGSYEQYFGPGTRLTVT.

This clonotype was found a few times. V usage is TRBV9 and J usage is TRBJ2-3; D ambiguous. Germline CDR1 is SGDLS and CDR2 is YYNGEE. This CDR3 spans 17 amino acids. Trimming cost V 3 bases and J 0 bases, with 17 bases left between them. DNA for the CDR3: TGTGCCAGCAGCGAGAGAGGCAGAGCTTCTAGCACAGATACGCAGTATTTT. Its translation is CASSERGRASSTDTQYF.

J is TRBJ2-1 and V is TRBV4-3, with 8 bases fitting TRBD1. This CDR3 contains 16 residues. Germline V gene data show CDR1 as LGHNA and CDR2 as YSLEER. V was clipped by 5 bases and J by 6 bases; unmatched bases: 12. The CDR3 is CASSVRAGGAGNEQFF. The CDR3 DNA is TGCGCCAGCAGCGTACGCGCAGGGGGCGCGGGCAATGAGCAGTTCTTC.

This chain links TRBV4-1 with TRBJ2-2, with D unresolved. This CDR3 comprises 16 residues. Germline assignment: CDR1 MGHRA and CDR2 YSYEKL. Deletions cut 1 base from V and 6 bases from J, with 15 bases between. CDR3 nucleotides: TGCGCCAGCAGCCAAGCCTTCACAGCGTTCGCCGGGGAGCTGTTTTTT. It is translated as CASSQAFTAFAGELFF.

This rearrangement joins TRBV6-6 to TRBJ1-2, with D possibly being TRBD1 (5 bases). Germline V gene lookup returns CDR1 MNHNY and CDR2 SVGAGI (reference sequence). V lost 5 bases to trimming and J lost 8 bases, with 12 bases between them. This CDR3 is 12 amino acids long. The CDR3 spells CASSRGTGGYTF. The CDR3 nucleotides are TGTGCCAGCAGTCGAGGGACTGGCGGCTACACCTTC.